This is a list of T cell receptor beta chains from one sample in a study of immune evolution from preneoplasia to lung adenocarcinoma. TCRdb's table, derived via immunoSEQ multiplex PCR, lists solely in-frame clones and lacks some. Here the sample spans several thousand clones, approximately 85% being singletons. The specimen was FFPE minimally invasive lung adenocarcinoma tissue. The receptors originated from a person between 70 and 80 years old with lung adenocarcinoma. The CDR3 runs from the conserved cysteine through the conserved F or W. The D gene is left open where the match is weak. A clone size is listed for some rows: how often the clone was seen (once, few, many), or a class if it is expanded.

>TRBV11-3|-|-|TRBJ2-3
CASSLYYAVGGATDTQYF
TGTGCCAGCAGCCTCTACTACGCCGTTGGCGGCGCGACAGATACGCAGTATTTT
>TRBV7-3|-|-|TRBJ1-1
CASSLTGPNTEAFF
TGTGCCAGCAGCTTAACAGGGCCTAACACTGAAGCTTTCTTT
>TRBV28|TRBD1|-|TRBJ1-2
CASSFDRGLDYGYTF
TGTGCCAGCAGTTTTGACAGGGGGCTGGACTATGGCTACACCTTC
>TRBV21-1|-|-|TRBJ2-2
CASSNPTGNTGELFF
TGTGCCAGCAGCAATCCGACAGGGAACACCGGGGAGCTGTTTTTT
>TRBV5-1|-|-|TRBJ1-3
CASSAAQTGNTIYF
TGCGCCAGCAGCGCGGCTCAAACCGGAAACACCATATATTTT
>TRBV6-5|-|-|TRBJ1-3
CASSYSFVDGNTIYF
TGTGCCAGCAGTTACTCATTTGTGGATGGAAACACCATATATTTT
>TRBV28|TRBD1|-|TRBJ1-5
CASSLIGQGRLQPQHF
TGTGCCAGCAGTTTAATAGGACAGGGGAGGTTACAGCCCCAGCATTTT
>TRBV27|-|-|TRBJ1-5
CASSALQVYGNQSQHF
TGTGCCAGCAGTGCTTTACAGGTCTACGGCAATCAGTCCCAGCATTTT
>TRBV5-4|TRBD2|-|TRBJ2-5
CASSQPGGQETQYF
TGTGCCAGCAGCCAGCCGGGGGGGCAAGAGACCCAGTACTTC
>TRBV27|-|-|TRBJ2-1
CASSLSQGLGNEQFF
TGTGCCAGCAGTTTATCCCAGGGGCTGGGGAATGAGCAGTTCTTC
>TRBV18|-|-|TRBJ2-1
CASSPLAGQIGYNEQFF
TGTGCCAGCTCACCACTGGCAGGGCAGATCGGATACAATGAGCAGTTCTTC
>TRBV2|-|once|TRBJ2-3
CASSVGADTQYF
TGTGCCAGCAGCGTAGGTGCAGATACGCAGTATTTT
>TRBV2|-|-|TRBJ2-7
CASGNYEQYF
TGTGCCAGCGGTAACTACGAGCAGTACTTC
>TRBV5-4|-|-|TRBJ1-1
CASSLALREEAFF
TGTGCCAGCAGCTTGGCCTTAAGGGAGGAAGCTTTCTTT
>TRBV9|-|-|TRBJ2-1
CASSNRGTEQFF
TGTGCCAGCAGCAACCGGGGAACTGAGCAGTTCTTC
>TRBV7-8|-|-|TRBJ1-5
CASSLGRQGNQPQHF
TGTGCCAGCAGCTTAGGGCGGCAAGGCAATCAGCCCCAGCATTTT
>TRBV5-6|TRBD1|-|TRBJ2-5
CASSLVPGQGQETQYF
TGTGCCAGCAGCTTGGTCCCGGGACAGGGACAGGAGACCCAGTACTTC
>TRBV7-6|-|-|TRBJ2-3
CASSLDGSADTQYF
TGTGCCAGCAGCCTGGACGGGTCAGCGGATACGCAGTATTTT
>TRBV14|-|-|TRBJ1-2
CASSPNVGGFYGYTF
TGTGCCAGCAGCCCGAACGTGGGGGGCTTCTATGGCTACACCTTC
>TRBV7-9|-|-|TRBJ2-2
CASSLGRGTTGELFF
TGTGCCAGCAGCTTAGGTCGGGGGACCACCGGGGAGCTGTTTTTT
>TRBV7-3|TRBD2|-|TRBJ2-3
CASSLGRGGNTQYF
TGTGCCAGCAGCTTGGGACGGGGGGGAAATACGCAGTATTTT
>TRBV5-1|-|once|TRBJ2-5
CASSLATVQETQYF
TGCGCCAGCAGCTTGGCCACGGTCCAAGAGACCCAGTACTTC
>TRBV5-1|-|-|TRBJ2-5
CASSRQGAQETQYF
TGCGCCAGCAGTCGGCAGGGCGCCCAAGAGACCCAGTACTTC
>TRBV7-6|-|-|TRBJ2-2
CASSLAPTGELFF
TGTGCCAGCAGCTTAGCCCCCACCGGGGAGCTGTTTTTT
>TRBV11-3|TRBD1|-|TRBJ2-1
CASSFKGTASYNEQFF
TGTGCCAGCAGCTTTAAAGGGACAGCCTCCTACAATGAGCAGTTCTTC
>TRBV6-1|TRBD2|-|TRBJ2-1
CASLRIAGGRNEQFF
TGTGCCAGCTTACGAATAGCGGGGGGGCGTAATGAGCAGTTCTTC
>TRBV7-9|-|-|TRBJ2-7
CASSLEGTRRQYF
TGTGCCAGCAGCTTAGAAGGGACCCGAAGGCAGTACTTC
>TRBV14|-|-|TRBJ2-3
CASSWVGGDTDTQYF
TGTGCCAGCAGTTGGGTAGGCGGGGACACAGATACGCAGTATTTT
>TRBV28|-|-|TRBJ1-2
CASSFGRGDGYTF
TGTGCCAGCAGTTTTGGCAGGGGTGATGGCTACACCTTC
>TRBV4-1|-|-|TRBJ1-4
CASRQRGFGEKLFF
TGCGCCAGCCGACAAAGGGGTTTCGGTGAAAAACTGTTTTTT
>TRBV2|-|-|TRBJ1-2
CASSESPDYGYTF
TGTGCCAGCAGTGAATCCCCCGACTATGGCTACACCTTC
>TRBV7-9|-|-|TRBJ1-3
CASSLVLPSSGNTIYF
TGTGCCAGCAGCTTAGTACTCCCAAGCTCTGGAAACACCATATATTTT
>TRBV7-2|TRBD2|few|TRBJ2-7
CASSLERGGYEQYF
TGTGCCAGCAGCTTAGAGCGGGGGGGCTACGAGCAGTACTTC
>TRBV29-1|-|-|TRBJ2-2
CSVSQGLVSGELFF
TGCAGCGTTTCCCAGGGTTTGGTCAGCGGGGAGCTGTTTTTT
>TRBV11-3|-|-|TRBJ1-1
CASSLGAAEAFF
TGTGCCAGCAGCTTAGGGGCAGCTGAAGCTTTCTTT
>TRBV2|TRBD1|-|TRBJ1-1
CAEDRGRGPAEAFF
TGTGCCGAGGATCGGGGCAGGGGGCCAGCTGAAGCTTTCTTT
>TRBV6-1|-|-|TRBJ1-1
CASSDPGKHEAFF
TGTGCCAGCAGTGATCCCGGAAAACATGAAGCTTTCTTT
>TRBV7-9|-|-|TRBJ2-3
CASSLGGPLADTQYF
TGTGCCAGCAGCTTAGGGGGTCCCCTGGCTGATACGCAGTATTTT
>TRBV6-5|TRBD1|once|TRBJ1-2
CASRDRDPLGYTF
TGTGCCAGCAGGGACAGGGATCCTCTTGGCTACACCTTC
>TRBV19|TRBD1|-|TRBJ1-5
CASRQGQGSNQPQHF
TGTGCCAGTAGGCAAGGACAGGGTAGCAATCAGCCCCAGCATTTT
>TRBV7-3|-|-|TRBJ1-1
CASSPIGGGTEAFF
TGTGCCAGCAGCCCCATTGGGGGCGGCACTGAAGCTTTCTTT
>TRBV7-2|-|-|TRBJ1-2
CASSGPVVEGYTF
TGTGCCAGCAGCGGGCCTGTGGTCGAGGGCTACACCTTC
>TRBV15|-|-|TRBJ2-4
CATSPVEQGDVQYF
TGTGCCACCAGCCCAGTGGAACAGGGCGACGTTCAGTACTTC
>TRBV5-1|TRBD1|few|TRBJ2-3
CASSQGADTQYF
TGCGCCAGCAGCCAGGGGGCAGATACGCAGTATTTT
>TRBV7-6|-|-|TRBJ1-3
CASSWGRGSEENTIYF
TGTGCCAGCAGCTGGGGCAGGGGAAGTGAGGAAAACACCATATATTTT
>TRBV30|-|-|TRBJ2-3
CAWGLDTQYF
TGTGCCTGGGGCCTTGATACGCAGTATTTT
>TRBV30|TRBD1|-|TRBJ1-1
CAWSADRDTEAFF
TGTGCCTGGAGTGCGGACAGGGACACTGAAGCTTTCTTT
>TRBV5-1|TRBD2|-|TRBJ2-3
CASRGASGGATDTQYF
TGCGCCAGCAGGGGCGCTAGCGGGGGGGCCACAGATACGCAGTATTTT
>TRBV27|-|-|TRBJ1-2
CASSWGRNYGYTF
TGTGCCAGCAGCTGGGGGCGTAACTATGGCTACACCTTC
>TRBV29-1|-|-|TRBJ2-7
CSVEGRDRQYF
TGCAGCGTTGAAGGGCGGGATCGACAGTACTTC
>TRBV30|TRBD1|-|TRBJ2-7
CAWSVGRGYEQYF
TGTGCCTGGAGTGTCGGCAGGGGGTACGAGCAGTACTTC